A single TCR beta chain is shown here with its context. The data were produced by immunoSEQ multiplex PCR, yet TCRdb's version contains in-frame clones alone and is incomplete. The sample records 220,000 or so clones, about 90% being singletons. These data originate in a study of blood T cell repertoires in COVID-19. Germline CDR1 LGHDT, CDR2 YNNKEL (reference sequence). The CDR3 runs 13 residues. With 4 bases removed from V and 2 bases from J, the gap between germline ends came to 7 bases. The source of this sequence is a woman in her 50s with acute COVID-19. The material sequenced was PBMCs or T cells enriched from blood (not recorded which). V usage is TRBV3-1 (or the pseudogene TRBV3-2) and J usage is TRBJ2-3; D call uncertain. The CDR3 bases are TGTGCCAGCAGCCGAGTTCTCACAGATACGCAGTATTTT. Residues: CASSRVLTDTQYF.